This TCR beta chain derives from a study of T cell responses to AZD1222 COVID-19 vaccine. Study-level points and caveats: Two doses of AZD1222 preceded a rise in Spike-specific TCR breadth and depth. The donors showed a predominance of white British ancestry and of females, with possible underestimation of clonal diversity.

Concerning this clone: Its antigen is unidentified.

Trimming took off 7 bases at V and 7 bases at J, with 14 bases between the two ends. This CDR3 spans 13 amino acids. Repertoires were generated with immunoSEQ multiplex PCR, while TCRdb's copy carries only in-frame clones and drops some. The sample yields 150,000 or so clones, 94% seen once. The source of this sequence is an adult in good health. The sample in question was peripheral blood, obtained on day 0 of AZD1222 vaccination. V usage is TRBV12-3 or TRBV12-4 and J usage is TRBJ1-5; D uncertain. The DNA of the CDR3 is TGTGCCAGCATGTACGGGGATGGACAGCCCCAGCATTTT. It translates to CASMYGDGQPQHF.